The 28 T cell receptor beta chains in this list originate from one sample, sequenced in a study of CD8 T cells in Susac syndrome. Random hexamers served to reverse transcribe roughly 0.45 to 1 ug RNA. MiXCR was run by TCRdb on the immunoSEQ multiplex PCR reads, yielding one entry per CDR3 protein. The sample includes more than 150,000 distinct CDR3 sequences, 85% to 95% of them seen just once. Sequenced input: CD4+ T cells from PBMCs. Source of these receptors: a human donor with Susac syndrome.

The rearrangement links TRBV27 to TRBJ2-7; TRBD1 matches at 10 bases. The V gene end was trimmed by 10 bases and the J gene end by 5 bases; junction bases not matched to a gene: 8. Germline V gene data show CDR1 as MNHEY and CDR2 as SMNVEV (reference sequence). This CDR3 spans 13 amino acids. The CDR3 is CAIARQGAHEQYF. CDR3 DNA: TGTGCCATCGCGCGACAGGGGGCACACGAGCAGTACTTC.

The gene calls are TRBV7-9 and TRBJ2-7; no firm D call. This CDR3 contains 14 residues. The V gene lost 0 bases and the J gene lost 4 bases, with 10 bases spanning the gap. Germline CDR1 SEHNR, CDR2 FQNEAQ (reference sequence). The CDR3 DNA is TGTGCCAGCAGCTTAGCCGGGCCGACATACGAGCAGTACTTC. Translating it yields CASSLAGPTYEQYF.

The V call is TRBV4-3, the J call TRBJ1-6; maybe TRBD1 (6 bases). Germline CDR1 is LGHNA and CDR2 is YSLEER. Trimming took off 6 bases at V and 8 bases at J, with 20 bases between the two ends. The CDR3 has 16 residues. The CDR3 sequence is CASRGRVERGDSPLHF. CDR3 nucleotide sequence: TGCGCCAGCAGGGGTCGCGTCGAAAGGGGGGATTCACCCCTCCACTTT.

The rearrangement uses TRBV29-1 and TRBJ2-1, with D possibly being TRBD1 (5 bases). The CDR3 contains 11 residues. Germline CDR1 and CDR2: SQVTM and ANQGSEA. The germline V and J ends were trimmed by 4 bases and 12 bases, with 13 bases remaining between them. The CDR3 DNA reads TGCAGCGTTGTCGACAGCCCGGGGCAGTTCTTC. This gives the protein CSVVDSPGQFF.

This clonotype appeared a single time. The chain links TRBV29-1 to TRBJ2-5, with 7 bases aligning to TRBD1. The CDR3 loop spans 13 amino acids. V shed 4 bases, J shed 4 bases, and the junction held 6 bases outside the gene matches. CDR1 SQVTM and CDR2 ANQGSEA come from the germline V gene. This CDR3 is CSVGGGAGETQYF. CDR3 coding DNA: TGCAGCGTTGGAGGGGGCGCCGGAGAGACCCAGTACTTC. The full variable domain, in which reference TRBV29-1 and TRBJ2-5 provide the parts outside the CDR3, is SAVISQKPSRDICQRGTSLTIQCQVDSQVTMMFWYRQQPGQSLTLIATANQGSEATYESGFVIDKFPISRPNLTFSTLTVSNMSPEDSSIYLCSVGGGAGETQYFGPGTRLLVL.

The chain has TRBV7-9 and TRBJ2-7; D might be TRBD2 (5 bases). V was pared by 1 base and J by 2 bases, with 9 bases between. The length of the CDR3 is 14 residues. Germline lookup yields CDR1 SEHNR and CDR2 FQNEAQ (reference sequence). DNA of the CDR3: TGTGCCAGCAGCTTAGAGGGAGTAACCTACGAGCAGTACTTC. It specifies CASSLEGVTYEQYF.

This rearrangement joins TRBV7-2 to TRBJ2-3; weak D call: TRBD2 (6 bases). This CDR3 has 13 residues. In germline, CDR1 is SGHTA, CDR2 FQGNSA. Trimming removed 5 bases from V and 9 bases from J, with 15 bases in between. CDR3 bases: TGTGCCAGCAGCACGGGACTCCCTTGGACGCAGTATTTT. This gives the protein CASSTGLPWTQYF. The full variable domain, completed using reference TRBV7-2 and TRBJ2-3, is GAGVSQSPSNKVTEKGKDVELRCDPISGHTALYWYRQSLGQGLEFLIYFQGNSAPDKSGLPSDRFSAERTGGSVSTLTIQRTQQEDSAVYLCASSTGLPWTQYFGPGTRLTVL.

The chain has TRBV6-5 and TRBJ2-4, with 11 bases matching TRBD2. Germline V gene lookup returns CDR1 MNHEY and CDR2 SVGAGI. With V trimmed by 4 bases and J by 1 base, 0 bases remained unmatched. This CDR3 has 15 residues. CDR3 coding DNA: TGTGCCAGCAGTTCTAGCGGGGGGGCCAAAAACATTCAGTACTTC. Amino acids: CASSSSGGAKNIQYF.

The chain uses TRBV11-2 and TRBJ2-5; D possibly uses TRBD1 or TRBD2 (5 bases each). With 1 base removed from V and 2 bases from J, the gap between germline ends came to 14 bases. The CDR3 has 16 amino acids. Germline V gene lookup returns CDR1 SGHAT and CDR2 FQNNGV. This CDR3 is CASSLGPGLLQETQYF. The CDR3 DNA follows: TGTGCCAGCAGCTTAGGACCGGGGCTGCTTCAAGAGACCCAGTACTTC.

The chain employs TRBV24-1 and TRBJ2-3; D not certain. Looked up from germline, CDR1 is KGHDR and CDR2 is SFDVKD. This CDR3 contains 13 residues. The germline V and J ends were trimmed by 7 bases and 5 bases, with 12 bases remaining between them. As DNA, the CDR3 is TGTGCCACCAGCTCGCCGCCCCAAGATACGCAGTATTTT. It is translated as CATSSPPQDTQYF.

The chain links TRBV12-5 to TRBJ2-5; D might be TRBD1 (6 bases). CDR3 length equals 14 residues. The germline gives CDR1 LGHNT, CDR2 FRNRAP. Trimming removed 2 bases at V and 4 bases at J, with 11 bases between. CDR3 DNA: TGTGCTAGTGGTTTGTTGACAGGCGGAGAGACCCAGTACTTC. Protein: CASGLLTGGETQYF.

The rearrangement links TRBV3-1 to TRBJ2-1; TRBD2 matches 7 bases. Per germline, CDR1 LGHDT and CDR2 YNNKEL (reference sequence). With V trimmed by 3 bases and J by 7 bases, 15 bases remained unmatched. This CDR3 region has 17 residues. CDR3 amino acids: CASSQQRGWSGENEQFF. The CDR3 nucleotides read TGTGCCAGCAGCCAGCAAAGGGGTTGGAGCGGGGAGAATGAGCAGTTCTTC.

The chain couples TRBV29-1 to TRBJ2-2; possibly TRBD1 for D (5 bases). This CDR3 is built from 14 residues. Germline values: CDR1 SQVTM, CDR2 ANQGSEA. The V end lost 5 bases, the J end lost 7 bases, and 17 bases lay between the germline ends. The CDR3 protein is CSVNQGLLDGELFF. The CDR3 DNA is TGCAGCGTTAACCAGGGTCTATTGGACGGGGAGCTGTTTTTT.

This chain links TRBV18 with TRBJ2-3, with D perhaps TRBD2 (6 bases). Germline V gene data show CDR1 as KGHSH and CDR2 as LQKENI. The CDR3 is made up of 14 amino acids. Trimming pared 3 bases from V and 2 bases from J, leaving 9 bases between. This CDR3 reads CASSPQRATDTQYF. CDR3 in DNA: TGTGCCAGCTCACCTCAGCGGGCCACAGATACGCAGTATTTT. The variable domain in full, with the rest retrieved from reference TRBV18 and TRBJ2-3, is NAGVMQNPRHLVRRRGQEARLRCSPMKGHSHVYWYRQLPEEGLKFMVYLQKENIIDESGMPKERFSAEFPKEGPSILRIQQVVRGDSAAYFCASSPQRATDTQYFGPGTRLTVL.

This clonotype was counted once. V gene TRBV20-1 combines with J gene TRBJ2-3, with 8 bases fitting TRBD2. The CDR3 totals 16 residues. CDR1 and CDR2 (germline): DFQATT, SNEGSKA (reference sequence). J gave up 2 bases and V 6 bases, and 13 bases lay outside the gene matches. The CDR3 is CSARSGGGPPTDTQYF. CDR3 nucleotides: TGCAGTGCCCGGTCGGGCGGGGGGCCCCCCACAGATACGCAGTATTTT.

The rearrangement joins TRBV29-1 to TRBJ2-3; D unresolved. Germline V lookup: CDR1 SQVTM, CDR2 ANQGSEA. V was trimmed by 6 bases and J by 4 bases, leaving 11 bases between them. This CDR3 has 12 amino acids. The CDR3 spells CSVIKRADTQYF. In DNA, the CDR3 is TGCAGCGTGATAAAAAGGGCAGATACGCAGTATTTT.

The chain couples TRBV20-1 to TRBJ2-1; D uncertain. Germline-derived CDR1 and CDR2 are DFQATT and SNEGSKA (reference sequence). V was trimmed by 7 bases and J by 6 bases, leaving 13 bases between them. CDR3 length: 12 residues. The CDR3 region has the DNA TGCAGTGTCGGCGGCAGGTCCAATGAGCAGTTCTTC. Encoded protein: CSVGGRSNEQFF.

This chain connects TRBV6-1 to TRBJ1-2, with 7 positions matching TRBD1. CDR1 is MNHNS, CDR2 SASEGT, per germline. Trimming cost V 4 bases and J 2 bases; bases outside gene matches: 7. The CDR3 is 15 amino acids. The CDR3 DNA follows: TGTGCCAGCAGTGCCGAGAGGGGGCAGAACTATGGCTACACCTTC. Translating gives CASSAERGQNYGYTF.

The chain uses TRBV28 and TRBJ1-5; the D is unclear. Between the trimmed V and J ends, which lost 8 bases and 2 bases, there was a span of 4 bases. This CDR3 comprises 11 residues. Per the germline V gene, CDR1 is MDHEN and CDR2 is SYDVKM. The CDR3 DNA is TGTGCCAGCGAAGGCAATCAGCCCCAGCATTTT. It codes for CASEGNQPQHF.

The chain couples TRBV20-1 to TRBJ1-4; D remains unclear. V lost 5 bases, J lost 6 bases, and 16 bases lay in between. The CDR3 runs 14 residues. Germline CDR1 reads DFQATT; CDR2 reads SNEGSKA (reference sequence). The CDR3 reads CSAPLRSPYEKLFF. For the CDR3, the DNA is TGCAGTGCTCCTCTCCGGTCCCCATATGAAAAACTGTTTTTT.

The chain uses TRBV27 and TRBJ2-5; 11 nucleotides agree with TRBD1. CDR3 length equals 16 residues. Germline assignment: CDR1 MNHEY and CDR2 SMNVEV (reference sequence). Trimming removed 7 bases from V and 5 bases from J; junction bases left unmatched: 12. The CDR3 coding sequence is TGTGCCAGCAATGGACAGGGGGCGGGACAGAGGGAGACCCAGTACTTC. Encoded protein: CASNGQGAGQRETQYF.

This chain links TRBV3-1 with TRBJ2-5; D is unresolved. V was shortened by 8 bases and J by 9 bases, with 10 bases between the two germline ends. Germline loops: CDR1 LGHDT, CDR2 YNNKEL (reference sequence). CDR3 size: 10 residues. The DNA for the CDR3 is TGTGCCAGCGGACCGAAGGCCCAGTACTTC. It is translated as CASGPKAQYF.

This clonotype came up many times. This chain joins TRBV11-2 and TRBJ2-5; no clear D. The CDR3 sequence is 14 residues long. In germline, CDR1 is SGHAT, CDR2 FQNNGV. Trimming pared 0 bases from V and 4 bases from J, leaving 9 bases between. The CDR3 here is CASSLDRPPETQYF. CDR3 DNA: TGTGCCAGCAGCTTAGATCGCCCGCCAGAGACCCAGTACTTC.

The chain is built from TRBV4-3 and TRBJ2-1, with D maybe TRBD1 (6 bases). V lost 1 base and J 12 bases, leaving 22 bases between the germline ends. The V gene's germline CDR1 is LGHNA and CDR2 YSLEER. The CDR3 spans 16 residues. CDR3 sequence (DNA): TGCGCCAGCAGCCAAGGTACCGGGACACAGGGAACCTGGCAGTTCTTC. It specifies CASSQGTGTQGTWQFF.

The genes are TRBV12-5 and TRBJ1-5, with D possibly matching TRBD1 (6 bases). V lost 7 bases, J lost 1 base, and 8 bases lay in between. Germline assignment: CDR1 LGHNT and CDR2 FRNRAP. The CDR3 is 13 residues long. The CDR3 is CASVGQSNQPQHF. The CDR3 nucleotides read TGTGCTAGTGTCGGACAGAGCAATCAGCCCCAGCATTTT.

The chain recombines TRBV5-4 with TRBJ2-4; the D gene is possibly TRBD1 (6 bases). Trimming stripped 2 bases from V and 6 bases from J, with 9 bases between. The CDR3 consists of 13 residues. Germline V CDR1 and CDR2: SGHNT, YYREEE (reference sequence). The DNA for the CDR3 is TGTGCCAGCAGCTTAGCAGGGGTAAACATTCAGTACTTC. Translation: CASSLAGVNIQYF.

The V call is TRBV19, the J call TRBJ2-6; D possibly corresponds to TRBD1 (5 bases). CDR3 length: 15 amino acids. In germline, CDR1 is LNHDA, CDR2 SQIVND (reference sequence). Trimming pared 5 bases from V and 0 bases from J, leaving 8 bases between. In DNA form, the CDR3 reads TGTGCCAGTAGTCAGGGATCCTCTGGGGCCAACGTCCTGACTTTC. As protein: CASSQGSSGANVLTF. The full variable domain, rest sourced from reference TRBV19 and TRBJ2-6, is DGGITQSPKYLFRKEGQNVTLSCEQNLNHDAMYWYRQDPGQGLRLIYYSQIVNDFQKGDIAEGYSVSREKKESFPLTVTSAQKNPTAFYLCASSQGSSGANVLTFGAGSRLTVL.

V is TRBV6-5 and J is TRBJ1-1; possibly TRBD1 for D (5 bases). The V end was cut by 5 bases, the J end by 6 bases, with 13 bases between. CDR3 length: 13 residues. Germline V gene lookup returns CDR1 MNHEY and CDR2 SVGAGI. The CDR3 DNA follows: TGTGCCAGCAGTCGCAGGGAGGGTTCTGAAGCTTTCTTT. This encodes CASSRREGSEAFF.